This TCR beta chain derives from a study of T cell responses to AZD1222 COVID-19 vaccine. The overall study: Analysis merged second doses at about 4 or about 12 weeks.

CDR1 is SGDLS, CDR2 YYNGEE, per germline. The CDR3 extends over 16 amino acids. The germline V and J ends were trimmed by 7 bases and 1 base, with 20 bases remaining between them. Details on this clone: Its matching antigen is unknown.

Study findings and constraints: Close to half of spike-specific TCRs reportedly recognize unmutated variant regions. Among the donors, most were white British and more were female, and clonal diversity was possibly underestimated.

Sequencing used immunoSEQ multiplex PCR; TCRdb keeps in-frame clones, though not all of them. The table records some 120,000 clones, 88% of them present only once. This chain uses TRBV9 with TRBJ1-1; D perhaps matches TRBD1 (6 bases). The TCR comes from an adult in good health. Here the sequenced sample was peripheral blood, taken on day 0 of AZD1222 vaccination. The CDR3 DNA follows: TGTGCCAGCGGTTTGGCTCCCAGGGGTAAGAACACTGAAGCTTTCTTT. Translated: CASGLAPRGKNTEAFF.